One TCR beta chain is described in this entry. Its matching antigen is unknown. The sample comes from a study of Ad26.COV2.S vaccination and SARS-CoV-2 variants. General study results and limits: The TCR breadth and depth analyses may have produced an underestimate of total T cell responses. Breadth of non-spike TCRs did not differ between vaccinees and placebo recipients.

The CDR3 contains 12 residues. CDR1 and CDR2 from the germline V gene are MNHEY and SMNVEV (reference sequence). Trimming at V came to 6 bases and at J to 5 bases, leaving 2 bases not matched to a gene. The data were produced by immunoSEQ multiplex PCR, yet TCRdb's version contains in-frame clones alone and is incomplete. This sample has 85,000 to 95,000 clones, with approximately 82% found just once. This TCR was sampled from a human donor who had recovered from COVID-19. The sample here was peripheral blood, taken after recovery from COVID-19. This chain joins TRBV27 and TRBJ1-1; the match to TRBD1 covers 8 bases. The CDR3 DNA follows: TGTGCCAGCAGCACAGGGGGAACTGAAGCTTTCTTT. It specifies CASSTGGTEAFF.